The 8 T cell receptor beta chains listed next were all sequenced from one sample in a study of blood T cell repertoires in COVID-19. Repertoires were generated with immunoSEQ multiplex PCR, while TCRdb's copy carries only in-frame clones and drops some. The sample lists around 70,000 clones, 80% to 95% occurring once. The material sequenced was peripheral blood. The receptors come from a woman in her fifties or sixties with active COVID-19.

The rearrangement joins TRBV28 to TRBJ1-1; 7 nucleotides agree with TRBD1. Trimming took 2 bases from V and 12 from J; bases not matched to a gene: 6. This CDR3 has 12 residues. Germline lookup yields CDR1 MDHEN and CDR2 SYDVKM. The CDR3 sequence is CASSLRDSRTFF. CDR3 bases: TGTGCCAGCAGTTTAAGGGACAGTCGAACTTTCTTT.

The chain is built from TRBV11-2 and TRBJ2-1, with a tentative D call TRBD2 (6 bases). This CDR3 is 16 amino acids long. Trimming took off 5 bases at V and 5 bases at J, with 19 bases between the two ends. CDR1 SGHAT and CDR2 FQNNGV come from the germline V gene. The DNA of the CDR3 is TGTGCCAGCAGCGAGGCCCGGACCCGGAGGGACAATGAGCAGTTCTTC. Residues: CASSEARTRRDNEQFF. The full variable domain, in which reference TRBV11-2 and TRBJ2-1 provide the parts outside the CDR3, is EAGVAQSPRYKIIEKRQSVAFWCNPISGHATLYWYQQILGQGPKLLIQFQNNGVVDDSQLPKDRFSAERLKGVDSTLKIQPAKLEDSAVYLCASSEARTRRDNEQFFGPGTRLTVL.

The V call is TRBV7-2, the J call TRBJ2-7; a weak D match, TRBD2 (6 bases). The CDR3 totals 13 residues. Trimming took off 3 bases at V and 4 bases at J, with 10 bases between the two ends. Per germline, CDR1 SGHTA and CDR2 FQGNSA. The CDR3 spells CASSLTGVYEQYF. In nucleotides, the CDR3 is TGTGCCAGCAGCTTGACGGGAGTGTACGAGCAGTACTTC.

This sequence joins TRBV28 and TRBJ2-1; D possibly corresponds to TRBD2 (6 bases). The V gene's germline CDR1 is MDHEN and CDR2 SYDVKM. Trimming left V 6 bases short and J 0 bases short, with 15 bases between. The CDR3 consists of 16 residues. The CDR3 protein is CASSTPLADSYNEQFF. The CDR3 DNA follows: TGTGCCAGCAGCACTCCCTTAGCGGACTCCTACAATGAGCAGTTCTTC.

The chain couples TRBV28 to TRBJ2-7, with 7 bases fitting TRBD1. Looked up from germline, CDR1 is MDHEN and CDR2 is SYDVKM. This CDR3 is 15 amino acids long. Germline trimming cut 7 bases from V and 0 bases from J; bases unmatched to any gene: 9. The CDR3 spells CASTVTGDASYEQYF. CDR3 nucleotides: TGTGCCAGCACCGTAACAGGGGACGCCTCCTACGAGCAGTACTTC.

The chain employs TRBV6-5 and TRBJ2-5; 8 nucleotides line up with TRBD2. Germline CDR1 MNHEY, CDR2 SVGAGI. The CDR3 covers 13 residues. V lost 7 bases and J lost 5; bases outside the gene matches: 6. The CDR3 here is CASTRSGTETQYF. The CDR3 region has the DNA TGTGCCAGCACCCGTAGCGGGACGGAGACCCAGTACTTC.

The gene calls are TRBV28 and TRBJ2-7; weak D call: TRBD1 (5 bases). The CDR3 has 14 residues. Trimming pared 3 bases from V and 2 bases from J, leaving 11 bases between. Germline V CDR1 and CDR2: MDHEN, SYDVKM. CDR3 protein: CASSLPGNPYEQYF. Written as DNA, the CDR3 is TGTGCCAGCAGTTTGCCAGGGAACCCCTACGAGCAGTACTTC.

The genes are TRBV5-1 and TRBJ2-5; D remains ambiguous. V gave up 0 bases and J gave up 2 bases, with 2 bases separating them. The CDR3 is 12 residues long. Germline CDR1 SGHRS, CDR2 YFSETQ. The CDR3 sequence is CASSLVQETQYF. The CDR3, as DNA: TGCGCCAGCAGCTTGGTACAAGAGACCCAGTACTTC.